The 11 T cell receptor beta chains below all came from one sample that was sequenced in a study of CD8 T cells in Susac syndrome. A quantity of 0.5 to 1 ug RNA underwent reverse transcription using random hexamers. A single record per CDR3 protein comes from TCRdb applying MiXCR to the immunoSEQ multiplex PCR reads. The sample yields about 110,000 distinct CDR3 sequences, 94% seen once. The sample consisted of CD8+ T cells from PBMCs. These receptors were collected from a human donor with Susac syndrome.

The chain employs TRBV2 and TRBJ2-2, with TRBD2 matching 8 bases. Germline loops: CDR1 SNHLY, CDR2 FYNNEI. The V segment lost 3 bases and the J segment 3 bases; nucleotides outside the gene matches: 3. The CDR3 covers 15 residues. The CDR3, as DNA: TGTGCCAGCAGTGATACGGGGGGGTACACCGGGGAGCTGTTTTTT. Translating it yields CASSDTGGYTGELFF.

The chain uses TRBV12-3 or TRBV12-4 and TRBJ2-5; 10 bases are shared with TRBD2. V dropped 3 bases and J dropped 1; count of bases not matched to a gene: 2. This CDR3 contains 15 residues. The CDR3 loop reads CASSFLAGAQETQYF. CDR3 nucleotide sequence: TGTGCCAGCAGTTTTCTAGCGGGGGCCCAAGAGACCCAGTACTTC.

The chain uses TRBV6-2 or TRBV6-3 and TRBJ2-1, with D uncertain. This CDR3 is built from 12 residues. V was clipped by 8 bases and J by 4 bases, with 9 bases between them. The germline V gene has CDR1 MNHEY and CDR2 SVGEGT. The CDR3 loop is CASETTYNEQFF. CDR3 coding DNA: TGTGCCAGCGAAACGACTTACAATGAGCAGTTCTTC.

Here the CDR3 reads CASSEGPESSYEQYF. The CDR3 DNA reads TGCGCCAGCAGCGAAGGGCCAGAGTCATCCTACGAGCAGTACTTC. The chain is built from TRBV5-1 and TRBJ2-7; no definite D call. Germline V CDR1 and CDR2: SGHRS, YFSETQ. The CDR3 runs to 15 residues. Trimming took 4 bases from V and 1 from J, leaving 15 bases between them.

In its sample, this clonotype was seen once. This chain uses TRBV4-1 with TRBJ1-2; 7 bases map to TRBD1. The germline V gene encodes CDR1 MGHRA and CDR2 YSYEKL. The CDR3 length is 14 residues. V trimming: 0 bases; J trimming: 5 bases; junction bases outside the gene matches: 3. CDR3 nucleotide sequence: TGCGCCAGCAGCCAAGACGACAGGGAGTATGGCTACACCTTC. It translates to CASSQDDREYGYTF.

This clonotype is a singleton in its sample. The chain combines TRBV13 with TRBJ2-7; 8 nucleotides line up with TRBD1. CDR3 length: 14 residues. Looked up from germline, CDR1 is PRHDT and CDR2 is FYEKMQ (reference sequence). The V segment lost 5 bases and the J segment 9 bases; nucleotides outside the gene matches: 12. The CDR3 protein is CASSQSDREIRQYF. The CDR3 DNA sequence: TGTGCCAGCAGCCAATCGGACAGGGAGATACGGCAGTACTTC.

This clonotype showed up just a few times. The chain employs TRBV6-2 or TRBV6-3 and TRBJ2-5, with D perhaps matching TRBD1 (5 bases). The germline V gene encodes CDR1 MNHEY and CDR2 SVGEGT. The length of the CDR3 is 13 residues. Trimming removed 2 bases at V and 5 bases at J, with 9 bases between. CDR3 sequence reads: CASSYRGPETQYF. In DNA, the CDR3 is TGTGCCAGCAGTTACAGGGGCCCGGAGACCCAGTACTTC.

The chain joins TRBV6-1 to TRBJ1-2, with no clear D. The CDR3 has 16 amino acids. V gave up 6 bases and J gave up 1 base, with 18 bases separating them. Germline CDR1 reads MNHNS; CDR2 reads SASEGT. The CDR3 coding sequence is TGTGCCAGCAGCCTAACTCCTGCATCAGTTAACTATGGCTACACCTTC. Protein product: CASSLTPASVNYGYTF.

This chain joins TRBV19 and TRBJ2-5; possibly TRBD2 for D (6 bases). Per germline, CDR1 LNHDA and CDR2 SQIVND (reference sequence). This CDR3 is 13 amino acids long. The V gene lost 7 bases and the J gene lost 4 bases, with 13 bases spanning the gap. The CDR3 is CASTSWGGETQYF. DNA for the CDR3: TGTGCCAGTACTTCCTGGGGAGGAGAGACCCAGTACTTC.

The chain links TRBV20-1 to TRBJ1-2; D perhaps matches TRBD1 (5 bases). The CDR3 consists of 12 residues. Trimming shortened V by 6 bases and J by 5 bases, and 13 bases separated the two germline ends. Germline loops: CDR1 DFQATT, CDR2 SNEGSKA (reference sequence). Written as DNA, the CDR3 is TGCAGTGCGGACCGCGGGGCGTATGGCTACACCTTC. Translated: CSADRGAYGYTF.

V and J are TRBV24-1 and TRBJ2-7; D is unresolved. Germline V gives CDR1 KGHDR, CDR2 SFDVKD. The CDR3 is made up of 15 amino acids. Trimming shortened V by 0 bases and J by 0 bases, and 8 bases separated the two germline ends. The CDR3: CATSDLGRSSYEQYF. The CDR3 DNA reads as TGTGCCACCAGTGATTTGGGCAGGTCCTCCTACGAGCAGTACTTC.